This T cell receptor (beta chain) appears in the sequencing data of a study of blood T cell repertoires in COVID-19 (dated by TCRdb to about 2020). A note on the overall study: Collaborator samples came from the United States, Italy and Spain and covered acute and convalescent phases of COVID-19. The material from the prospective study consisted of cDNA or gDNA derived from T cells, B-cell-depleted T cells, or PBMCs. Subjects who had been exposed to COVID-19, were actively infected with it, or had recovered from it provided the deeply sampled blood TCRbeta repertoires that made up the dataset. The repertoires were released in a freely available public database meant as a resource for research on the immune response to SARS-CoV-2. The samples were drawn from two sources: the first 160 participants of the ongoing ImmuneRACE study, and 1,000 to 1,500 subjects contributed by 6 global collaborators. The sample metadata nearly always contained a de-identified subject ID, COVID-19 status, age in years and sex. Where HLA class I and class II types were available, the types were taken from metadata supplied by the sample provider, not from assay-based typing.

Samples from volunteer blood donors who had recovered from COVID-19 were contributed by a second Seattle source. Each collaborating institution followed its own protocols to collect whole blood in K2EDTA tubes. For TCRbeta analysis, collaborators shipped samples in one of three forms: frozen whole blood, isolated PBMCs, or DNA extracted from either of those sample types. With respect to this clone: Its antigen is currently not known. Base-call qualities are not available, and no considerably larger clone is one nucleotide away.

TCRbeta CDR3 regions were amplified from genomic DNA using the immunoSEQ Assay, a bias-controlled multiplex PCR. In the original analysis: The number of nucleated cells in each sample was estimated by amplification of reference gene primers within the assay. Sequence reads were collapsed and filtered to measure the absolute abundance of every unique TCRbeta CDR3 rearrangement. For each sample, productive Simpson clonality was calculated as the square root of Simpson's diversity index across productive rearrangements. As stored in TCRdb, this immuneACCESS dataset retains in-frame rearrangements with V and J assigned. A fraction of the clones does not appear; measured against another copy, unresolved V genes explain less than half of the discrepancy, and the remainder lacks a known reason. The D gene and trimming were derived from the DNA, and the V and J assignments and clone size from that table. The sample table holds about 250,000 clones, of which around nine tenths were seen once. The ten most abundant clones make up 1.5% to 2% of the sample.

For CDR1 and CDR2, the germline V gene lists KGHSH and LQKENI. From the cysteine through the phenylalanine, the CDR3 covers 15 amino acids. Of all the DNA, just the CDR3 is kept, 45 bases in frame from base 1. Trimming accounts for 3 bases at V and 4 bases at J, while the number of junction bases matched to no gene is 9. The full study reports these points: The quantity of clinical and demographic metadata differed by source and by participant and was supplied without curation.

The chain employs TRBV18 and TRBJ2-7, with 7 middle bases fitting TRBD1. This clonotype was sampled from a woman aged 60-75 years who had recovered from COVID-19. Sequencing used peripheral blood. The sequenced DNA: TGTGCCAGCTCACCTACAACCGGGACAGCATACGAGCAGTACTTC. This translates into CASSPTTGTAYEQYF. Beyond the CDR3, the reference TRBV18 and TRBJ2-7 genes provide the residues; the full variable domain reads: NAGVMQNPRHLVRRRGQEARLRCSPMKGHSHVYWYRQLPEEGLKFMVYLQKENIIDESGMPKERFSAEFPKEGPSILRIQQVVRGDSAAYFCASSPTTGTAYEQYFGPGTRLTVT.